These T cell receptor beta chains were read from a single sample in a study of blood T cell repertoires in COVID-19. The repertoire was sequenced with immunoSEQ multiplex PCR; TCRdb's copy has only in-frame clones and lacks some. The repertoire includes more than 150,000 clones, 65% to 90% of them detected once, and 9% to 10% sits in the top ten. Material for sequencing was peripheral blood. The source of these receptors is a woman aged 50 to 60 with acute or convalescent COVID-19. Each CDR3 is given with its conserved first and last residue. The order of the fields is clone size, J gene, V gene, D gene, CDR3 DNA, CDR3 protein. The D gene is left open where the match is weak. Size tells how often a clone was seen (once, few, many) or the class of an expanded clone, and some rows leave it out.

size: NA; J: TRBJ1-1; V: TRBV3-1/TRBV3-2; D: NA; DNA: TGTGCCAGCAGCCAAGATAAAAGGAGGGGCGGGTGCACTGAAGCTTTCTTT; CDR3: CASSQDKRRGGCTEAFF
size: NA; J: TRBJ1-1; V: TRBV7-3; D: NA; DNA: TGTGCCAGCAGCCCACAAGGACAGCTTAGCACTGAAGCTTTCTTT; CDR3: CASSPQGQLSTEAFF
size: NA; J: TRBJ2-3; V: TRBV7-9; D: TRBD2; DNA: TGTGCCAGCAGCTTTCTCCTCCTAGCGGGAGGGCGAGATACGCAGTATTTT; CDR3: CASSFLLLAGGRDTQYF
size: once; J: TRBJ1-4; V: TRBV23-1; D: NA; DNA: TGCGCCAGCAGACCAGGGACAACTAATGAAAAACTGTTTTTT; CDR3: CASRPGTTNEKLFF
size: NA; J: TRBJ2-4; V: TRBV6-6; D: TRBD2; DNA: TGTGCCAGCAGTCGAGGCCTAGCGGGGGGCCTACTTATCTTC; CDR3: CASSRGLAGGLLIF
size: NA; J: TRBJ2-7; V: TRBV6-5; D: TRBD1; DNA: TGTGCCAGCAGTTACTCAATCGGACAGGGGAGGGAGCAGTACTTC; CDR3: CASSYSIGQGREQYF
size: NA; J: TRBJ2-2; V: TRBV10-3; D: TRBD1; DNA: TGTGCCACCCGGGACAGCCGAGACACCGGGGAGCTGTTTTTT; CDR3: CATRDSRDTGELFF
size: NA; J: TRBJ1-4; V: TRBV4-1; D: NA; DNA: TGCGCCAGCAGATACGCCCCTGGGCGGGCAACTAATGAAAAACTGTTTTTT; CDR3: CASRYAPGRATNEKLFF
size: NA; J: TRBJ1-4; V: TRBV19; D: NA; DNA: TGTGCCAGTAAAGCAGGGAAAGCAACTAATGAAAAACTGTTTTTT; CDR3: CASKAGKATNEKLFF
size: NA; J: TRBJ2-3; V: TRBV14; D: NA; DNA: TGTGCCAGCAGAATAGAGATCACAGATACGCAGTATTTT; CDR3: CASRIEITDTQYF
size: few; J: TRBJ1-5; V: TRBV19; D: NA; DNA: TGTGCCAGTAGTATAGAGCGTCAGCCCCAGCATTTT; CDR3: CASSIERQPQHF
size: NA; J: TRBJ1-5; V: TRBV6-5; D: NA; DNA: TGTGCCAGCAGTTACCCCGGGCAGCCCCAGCATTTT; CDR3: CASSYPGQPQHF
size: NA; J: TRBJ2-1; V: TRBV28; D: NA; DNA: TGTGCCAGCAGTGAACAGGGAAACGGGCACAATGAGCAGTTCTTC; CDR3: CASSEQGNGHNEQFF
size: NA; J: TRBJ2-1; V: TRBV7-2; D: TRBD2; DNA: TGTGCCAGCAGCCTGTTTGCGGGAGAGGGTGAGCAGTTCTTC; CDR3: CASSLFAGEGEQFF
size: NA; J: TRBJ1-5; V: TRBV6-5; D: TRBD1; DNA: TGTGCCAGCAGTTACTCCGAGACAGGGGGCCAGCCCCAGCATTTT; CDR3: CASSYSETGGQPQHF
size: NA; J: TRBJ2-2; V: TRBV15; D: TRBD1; DNA: TGTGCCACCAGCAGAGTAGGGATCAGGGGGAGAGCAGGGGAGCTGTTTTTT; CDR3: CATSRVGIRGRAGELFF
size: NA; J: TRBJ2-1; V: TRBV4-3; D: TRBD2; DNA: TGCGCCAGCAGCCAGGTTGGGACTAGCGGGGCCCTCGACCAGTTCTTC; CDR3: CASSQVGTSGALDQFF
size: few; J: TRBJ2-1; V: TRBV19; D: TRBD2; DNA: TGTGCCAGTAGTACACCCGGGACTAGCGGGGAATTGGAGCAGTTCTTC; CDR3: CASSTPGTSGELEQFF
size: NA; J: TRBJ2-1; V: TRBV15; D: TRBD2; DNA: TGTGCCACCAGCGTAACGAATAGCGGGAGGTACAATGAGCAGTTCTTC; CDR3: CATSVTNSGRYNEQFF
size: NA; J: TRBJ1-1; V: TRBV15; D: NA; DNA: TGTGCCACCAGCAGAGCTACGGGGGGCGAAGCTTTCTTT; CDR3: CATSRATGGEAFF
size: NA; J: TRBJ2-7; V: TRBV5-1; D: TRBD2; DNA: TGCGCCAGCAGCTTACTAGCGGGGGGGCTTAACGAGCAGTACTTC; CDR3: CASSLLAGGLNEQYF
size: NA; J: TRBJ2-2; V: TRBV11-2; D: NA; DNA: TGTGCCAGCAGCTTTTCGGAGGGTTCCGGGGAGCTGTTTTTT; CDR3: CASSFSEGSGELFF
size: NA; J: TRBJ2-7; V: TRBV20-1; D: TRBD1; DNA: TGCAGTGCTAGTGGGACAGGGGTCGGCGAGCAGTACTTC; CDR3: CSASGTGVGEQYF
size: NA; J: TRBJ2-1; V: TRBV19; D: NA; DNA: TGTGCCAGTAGTATAGGAACAGGGAACTCCTACAATGAGCAGTTCTTC; CDR3: CASSIGTGNSYNEQFF
size: NA; J: TRBJ2-7; V: TRBV6-6; D: TRBD2; DNA: TGTGCCAGCAGTTACTCGACTAGCGGGAGTCCTTTCGAGCAGTACTTC; CDR3: CASSYSTSGSPFEQYF
size: NA; J: TRBJ2-2; V: TRBV10-3; D: TRBD1; DNA: TGTGCCATCAGTCCCGGGACAGGGGGCCCCGGGGAGCTGTTTTTT; CDR3: CAISPGTGGPGELFF
size: once; J: TRBJ1-4; V: TRBV4-2; D: NA; DNA: TGTGCCAGCAGCCAAGGCAGATGGCTGTTTTTT; CDR3: CASSQGRWLFF
size: NA; J: TRBJ2-6; V: TRBV5-4; D: NA; DNA: TGTGCCAGCAGCTTCGGACACTCTGGGGCCAACGTCCTGACTTTC; CDR3: CASSFGHSGANVLTF
size: NA; J: TRBJ1-3; V: TRBV23-1; D: NA; DNA: TGCGCCATCTTCAGGGTCTCTGGAAACACCATATATTTT; CDR3: CAIFRVSGNTIYF
size: NA; J: TRBJ1-4; V: TRBV5-4; D: TRBD1; DNA: TGTGCCAGCAGCTTGGAGGGGGCGCATGAAAAACTGTTTTTT; CDR3: CASSLEGAHEKLFF
size: NA; J: TRBJ1-1; V: TRBV3-1/TRBV3-2; D: TRBD1; DNA: TGTGCCAGCAGCCAGGGACAGCTTACGAACACTGAAGCTTTCTTT; CDR3: CASSQGQLTNTEAFF
size: NA; J: TRBJ1-4; V: TRBV4-2; D: TRBD1; DNA: TGTGCCAGCAGCCAAGATCTCACCCCACAGGGGGCGGGTGAAAAACTGTTTTTT; CDR3: CASSQDLTPQGAGEKLFF
size: NA; J: TRBJ1-3; V: TRBV4-3; D: NA; DNA: TGCGCCAGCAGCCAAGACGGCGGGATCTCTGGAAACACCATATATTTT; CDR3: CASSQDGGISGNTIYF
size: NA; J: TRBJ2-2; V: TRBV5-1; D: TRBD1; DNA: TGCGCCAGCAGCATAGCCGGGACAGGGACCGGGGAGCTGTTTTTT; CDR3: CASSIAGTGTGELFF
size: NA; J: TRBJ2-2; V: TRBV27; D: TRBD1; DNA: TGTGCCAGCAGTTTATTCGTCCGTACAGGGGGCTTCCATTCCACCGGGGAGCTGTTTTTT; CDR3: CASSLFVRTGGFHSTGELFF
size: NA; J: TRBJ1-2; V: TRBV4-1; D: TRBD1; DNA: TGCGCCAGCAGCCAAGGGACAGGCAACTATGGCTACACCTTC; CDR3: CASSQGTGNYGYTF
size: NA; J: TRBJ2-2; V: TRBV18; D: NA; DNA: TGTGCCAGCTCACCACCGGGGAGTTCTACCGGGGAGCTGTTTTTT; CDR3: CASSPPGSSTGELFF
size: NA; J: TRBJ1-2; V: TRBV27; D: TRBD1; DNA: TGTGCCAGCAGGTCGATAGCCAGGGGGCTATTGGGTGGCTACACCTTC; CDR3: CASRSIARGLLGGYTF
size: NA; J: TRBJ1-5; V: TRBV27; D: TRBD1; DNA: TGTGCCAGCAGTTTAACAACAGGGGGCACGGCCCAGCATTTT; CDR3: CASSLTTGGTAQHF
size: NA; J: TRBJ1-1; V: TRBV19; D: TRBD1; DNA: TGTGCCAGTAGAACGATGGGGGGACAGGGCAACACTGAAGCTTTCTTT; CDR3: CASRTMGGQGNTEAFF
size: NA; J: TRBJ1-6; V: TRBV7-6; D: NA; DNA: TGTGCCAGCAGGGCAGGGAACCCTAATTCACCCCTCCACTTT; CDR3: CASRAGNPNSPLHF
size: NA; J: TRBJ1-3; V: TRBV10-3; D: NA; DNA: TGTGCCATCAAGGCGGAGGCCAGCTCTGGAAACACCATATATTTT; CDR3: CAIKAEASSGNTIYF